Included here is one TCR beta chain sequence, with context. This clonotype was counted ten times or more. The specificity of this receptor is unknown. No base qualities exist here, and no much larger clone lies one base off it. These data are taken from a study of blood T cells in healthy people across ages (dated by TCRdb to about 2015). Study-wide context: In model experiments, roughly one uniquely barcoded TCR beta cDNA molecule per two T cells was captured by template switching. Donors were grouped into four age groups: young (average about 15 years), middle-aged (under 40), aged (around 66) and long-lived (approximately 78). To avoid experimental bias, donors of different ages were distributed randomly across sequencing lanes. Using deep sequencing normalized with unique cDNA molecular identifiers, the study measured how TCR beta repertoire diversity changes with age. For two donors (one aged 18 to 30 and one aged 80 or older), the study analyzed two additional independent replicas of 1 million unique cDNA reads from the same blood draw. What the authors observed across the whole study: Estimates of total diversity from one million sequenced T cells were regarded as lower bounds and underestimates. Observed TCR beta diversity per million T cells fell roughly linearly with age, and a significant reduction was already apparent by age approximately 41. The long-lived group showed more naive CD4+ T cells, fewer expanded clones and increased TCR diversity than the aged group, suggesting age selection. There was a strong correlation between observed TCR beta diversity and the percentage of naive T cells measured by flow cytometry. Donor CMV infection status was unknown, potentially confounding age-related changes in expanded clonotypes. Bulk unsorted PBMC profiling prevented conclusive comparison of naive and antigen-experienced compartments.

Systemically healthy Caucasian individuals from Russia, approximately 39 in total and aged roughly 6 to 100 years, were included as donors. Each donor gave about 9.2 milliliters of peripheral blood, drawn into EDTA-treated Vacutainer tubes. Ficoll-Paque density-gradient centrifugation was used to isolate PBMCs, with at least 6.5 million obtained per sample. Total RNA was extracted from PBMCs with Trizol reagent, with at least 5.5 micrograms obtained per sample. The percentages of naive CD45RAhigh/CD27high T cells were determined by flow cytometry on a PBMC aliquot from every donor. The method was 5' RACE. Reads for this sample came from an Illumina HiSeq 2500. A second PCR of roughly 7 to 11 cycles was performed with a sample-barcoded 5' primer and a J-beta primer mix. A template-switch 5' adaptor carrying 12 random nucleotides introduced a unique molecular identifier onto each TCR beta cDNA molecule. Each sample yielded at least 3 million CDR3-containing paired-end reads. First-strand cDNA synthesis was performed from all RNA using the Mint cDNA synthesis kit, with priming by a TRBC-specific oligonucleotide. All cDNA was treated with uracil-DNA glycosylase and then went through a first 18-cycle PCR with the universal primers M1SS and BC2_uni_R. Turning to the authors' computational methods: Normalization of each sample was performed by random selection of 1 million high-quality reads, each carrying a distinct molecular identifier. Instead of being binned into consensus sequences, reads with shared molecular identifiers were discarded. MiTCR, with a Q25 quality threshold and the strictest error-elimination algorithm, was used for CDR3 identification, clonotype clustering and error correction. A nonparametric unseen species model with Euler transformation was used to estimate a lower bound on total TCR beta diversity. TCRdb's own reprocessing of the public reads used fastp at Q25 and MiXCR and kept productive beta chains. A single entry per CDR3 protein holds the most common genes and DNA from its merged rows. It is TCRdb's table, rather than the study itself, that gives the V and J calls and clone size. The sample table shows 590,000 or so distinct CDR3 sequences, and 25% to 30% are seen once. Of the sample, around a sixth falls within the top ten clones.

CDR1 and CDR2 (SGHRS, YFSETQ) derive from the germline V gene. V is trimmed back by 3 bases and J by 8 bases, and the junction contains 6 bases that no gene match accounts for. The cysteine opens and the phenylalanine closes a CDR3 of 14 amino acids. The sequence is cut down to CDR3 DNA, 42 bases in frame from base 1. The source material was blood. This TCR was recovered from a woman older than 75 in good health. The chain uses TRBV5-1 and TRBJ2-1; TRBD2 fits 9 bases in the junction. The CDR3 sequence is CASSSIRTSDEQFF. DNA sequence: TGCGCCAGCAGCTCGATACGGACTAGCGATGAGCAGTTCTTC. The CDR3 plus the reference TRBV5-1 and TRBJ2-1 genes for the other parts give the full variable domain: KAGVTQTPRYLIKTRGQQVTLSCSPISGHRSVSWYQQTPGQGLQFLFEYFSETQRNKGNFPGRFSGRQFSNSRSEMNVSTLELGDSALYLCASSSIRTSDEQFFGPGTRLTVL.